The present T cell receptor beta chain was sequenced within a study of blood T cell repertoires in COVID-19. The germline V gene has CDR1 MNHNY and CDR2 SVGAGI (reference sequence). Trimming at V came to 6 bases and at J to 4 bases, leaving 4 bases not matched to a gene. The CDR3 consists of 14 residues. Assay: immunoSEQ multiplex PCR; the TCRdb copy retains only in-frame clones and omits some. The table lists under 100,000 clones, about nine tenths of them singletons. The rearrangement joins TRBV6-6 to TRBJ1-5; TRBD1 matches 9 bases. This sequence was found in a man aged 50 to 60 with acute or convalescent COVID-19. Sequencing input: peripheral blood. The CDR3: CASSGQGTNQPQHF. CDR3 nucleotide sequence: TGTGCCAGCAGCGGACAGGGGACGAATCAGCCCCAGCATTTT.